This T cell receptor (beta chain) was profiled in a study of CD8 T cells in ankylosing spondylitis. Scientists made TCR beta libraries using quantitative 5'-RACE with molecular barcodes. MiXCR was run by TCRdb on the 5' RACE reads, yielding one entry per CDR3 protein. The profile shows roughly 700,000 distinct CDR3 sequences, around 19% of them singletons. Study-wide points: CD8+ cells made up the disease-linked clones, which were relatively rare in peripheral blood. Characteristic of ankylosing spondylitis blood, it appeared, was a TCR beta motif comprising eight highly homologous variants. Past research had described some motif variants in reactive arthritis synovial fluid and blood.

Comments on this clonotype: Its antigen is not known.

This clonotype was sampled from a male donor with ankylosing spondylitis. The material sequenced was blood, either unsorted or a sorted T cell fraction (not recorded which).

CDR3 nucleotides: TGTGCCAGCAGCTTAGGCATTGAATATGGCTACACCTTC. The encoded protein is CASSLGIEYGYTF. This rearrangement joins TRBV7-9 to TRBJ1-2, with unresolved D. CDR1 and CDR2 (germline): SEHNR, FQNEAQ (reference sequence). This CDR3 contains 13 residues. Deletions cut 1 base from V and 5 bases from J, with 8 bases between.